This T cell receptor beta chain was captured by sequencing in a study of T cells in Graves' hyperthyroidism and ophthalmopathy. Study at large: Peripheral blood was acquired at first diagnosis, ahead of any therapy whatsoever.

The source material, RNA transcripts, was used to amplify TCR beta CDR3 regions. HTBI primers were employed in a first-round RT-PCR of the TCR CDR3. TCRdb re-called the multiplex PCR reads with MiXCR, one entry per CDR3 protein. In the table there are a few hundred thousand distinct CDR3 sequences, roughly an eighth of which are singletons. The diagnoses drew upon clinical symptoms, serum thyroxine and TRAb, thyroid ultrasound and orbital computed tomography. The sequence was obtained from a woman aged 18-29 years with Graves' hyperthyroidism. Input material: blood.

DNA for the CDR3: TGCGCCAGCAGCCAATTTAAAATGGCGGCAGGCCTAACCTACGAGCAGTACTTC. It specifies CASSQFKMAAGLTYEQYF. J is TRBJ2-7 and V is TRBV4-1; D gene uncertain. The germline gives CDR1 MGHRA, CDR2 YSYEKL. CDR3 length: 18 residues. V was cut by 2 bases and J by 2 bases, with 22 bases left in between.